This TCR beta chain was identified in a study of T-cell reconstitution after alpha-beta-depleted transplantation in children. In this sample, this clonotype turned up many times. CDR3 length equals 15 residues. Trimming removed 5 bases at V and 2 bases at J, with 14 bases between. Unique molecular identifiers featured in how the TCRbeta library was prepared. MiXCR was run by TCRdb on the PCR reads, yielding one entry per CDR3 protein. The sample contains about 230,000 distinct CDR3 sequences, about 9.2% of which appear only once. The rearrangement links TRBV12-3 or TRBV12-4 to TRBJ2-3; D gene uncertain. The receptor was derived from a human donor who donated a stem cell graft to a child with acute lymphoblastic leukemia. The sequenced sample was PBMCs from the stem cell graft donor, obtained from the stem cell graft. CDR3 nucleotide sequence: TGTGCCAGCAGTCCGTACAGAAGACCCACAGATACGCAGTATTTT. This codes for CASSPYRRPTDTQYF.